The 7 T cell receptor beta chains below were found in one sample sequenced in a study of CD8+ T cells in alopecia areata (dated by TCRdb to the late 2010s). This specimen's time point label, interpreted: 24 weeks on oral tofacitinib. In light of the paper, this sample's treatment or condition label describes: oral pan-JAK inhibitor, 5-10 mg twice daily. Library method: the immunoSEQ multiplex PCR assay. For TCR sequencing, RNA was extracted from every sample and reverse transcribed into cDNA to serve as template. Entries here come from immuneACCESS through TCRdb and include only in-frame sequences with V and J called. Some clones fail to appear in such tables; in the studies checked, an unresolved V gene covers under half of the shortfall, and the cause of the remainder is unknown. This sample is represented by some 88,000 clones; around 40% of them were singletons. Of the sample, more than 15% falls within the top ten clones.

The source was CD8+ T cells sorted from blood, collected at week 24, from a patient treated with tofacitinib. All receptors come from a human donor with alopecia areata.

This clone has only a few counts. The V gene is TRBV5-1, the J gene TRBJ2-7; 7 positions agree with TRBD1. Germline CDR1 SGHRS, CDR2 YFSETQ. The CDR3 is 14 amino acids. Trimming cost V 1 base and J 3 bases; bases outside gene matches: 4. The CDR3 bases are TGCGCCAGCAGCTTGAGGGGGCCCCTCTACGAGCAGTACTTC. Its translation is CASSLRGPLYEQYF.

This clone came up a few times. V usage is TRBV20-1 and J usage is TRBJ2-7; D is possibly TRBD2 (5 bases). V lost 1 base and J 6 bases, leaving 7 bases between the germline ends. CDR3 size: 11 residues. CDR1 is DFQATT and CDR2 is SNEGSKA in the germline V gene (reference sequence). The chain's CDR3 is CSARGGREQYF. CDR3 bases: TGCAGTGCTAGAGGAGGGCGCGAGCAGTACTTC.

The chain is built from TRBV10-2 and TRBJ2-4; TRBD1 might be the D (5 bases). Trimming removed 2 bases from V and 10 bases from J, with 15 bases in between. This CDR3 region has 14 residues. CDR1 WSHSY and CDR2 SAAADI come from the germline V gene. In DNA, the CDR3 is TGCGCCAGCAGTGAGGGGGCCGCCGGACGGATTCAGTACTTC. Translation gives CASSEGAAGRIQYF.

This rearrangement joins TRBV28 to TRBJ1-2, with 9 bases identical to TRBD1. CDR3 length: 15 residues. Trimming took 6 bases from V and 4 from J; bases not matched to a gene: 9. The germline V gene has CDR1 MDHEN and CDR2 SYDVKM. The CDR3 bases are TGTGCCAGCAGGGAGACCAGACAGGGGGTCTATGGCTACACCTTC. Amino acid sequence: CASRETRQGVYGYTF.

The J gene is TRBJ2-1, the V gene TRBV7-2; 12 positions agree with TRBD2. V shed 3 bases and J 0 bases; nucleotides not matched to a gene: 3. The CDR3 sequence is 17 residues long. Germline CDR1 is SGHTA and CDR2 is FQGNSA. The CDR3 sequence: CASSFGLAGPSYNEQFF. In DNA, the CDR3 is TGTGCCAGCAGCTTCGGACTAGCGGGACCCTCCTACAATGAGCAGTTCTTC.

The CDR3 sequence is CSVEGLQETQYF. CDR3 coding DNA: TGCAGCGTGGAGGGACTTCAAGAGACCCAGTACTTC. The gene calls are TRBV29-1 and TRBJ2-5; possible D gene TRBD2, 6 bases. Per germline, CDR1 SQVTM and CDR2 ANQGSEA. Trimming stripped 6 bases from V and 2 bases from J, with 10 bases between. The CDR3 extends over 12 amino acids.

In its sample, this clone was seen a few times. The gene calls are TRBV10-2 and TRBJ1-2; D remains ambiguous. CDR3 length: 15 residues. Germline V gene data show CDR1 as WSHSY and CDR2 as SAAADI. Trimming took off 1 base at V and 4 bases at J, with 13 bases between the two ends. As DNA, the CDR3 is TGCGCCAGCAGTGAGTTAACAGCATCTTCCTATGGCTACACCTTC. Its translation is CASSELTASSYGYTF.